The clone carrying this TCR beta chain was detected only a few times. Its antigen is undetermined. The germline gives CDR1 LNHNV, CDR2 YYDKDF (reference sequence). There are 15 residues in the CDR3. Trimming left V 2 bases short and J 4 bases short, with 13 bases between. The entry originates in a study of T cell repertoires in cytomegalovirus infection. Study-wide findings and caveats: In two of eight donors, the top clonotype was HLA-C-restricted CMV-specific.

TCRdb fed the reads into MiXCR, producing one record per CDR3 protein. The table lists roughly 990,000 distinct CDR3 sequences, around 32% of them singletons. The sequencing used cultured CD8+ T cells from PBMCs, collected from culture after CMV antigen stimulation. The chain has TRBV15 and TRBJ2-3, with TRBD1 as a possible D gene (6 bases). This clonotype originated in a human donor in good health (CMV status not recorded). Some clones in this sample may be carry-over from other donors' samples. The CDR3, as DNA: TGTGCCACCAGCAGACAGGGTTGGGGGCCAGATACGCAGTATTTT. Translating gives CATSRQGWGPDTQYF.